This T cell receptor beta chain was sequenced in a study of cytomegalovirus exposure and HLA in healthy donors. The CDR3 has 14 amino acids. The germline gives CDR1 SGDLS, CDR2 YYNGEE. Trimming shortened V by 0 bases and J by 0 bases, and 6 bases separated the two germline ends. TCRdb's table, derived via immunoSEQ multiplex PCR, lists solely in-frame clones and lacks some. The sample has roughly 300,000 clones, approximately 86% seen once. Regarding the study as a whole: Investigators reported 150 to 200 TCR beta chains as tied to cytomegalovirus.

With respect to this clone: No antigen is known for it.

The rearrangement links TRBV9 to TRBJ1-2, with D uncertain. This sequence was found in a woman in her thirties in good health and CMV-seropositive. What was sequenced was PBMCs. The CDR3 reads CASSVGATNYGYTF. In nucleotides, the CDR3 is TGTGCCAGCAGCGTAGGAGCAACTAACTATGGCTACACCTTC.